The 12 T cell receptor beta chains in this list originate from one sample, sequenced in a study of spatial heterogeneity in lung cancer. Time point denoted: sample taken at primary tumor resection. Via MiXCR, TCRdb re-called the 5' RACE reads, giving one row per CDR3 protein. This sample carries about 42,000 distinct CDR3 sequences, approximately 7% of them seen once, and the ten largest clones take around 45%. This sample comprised PBMCs, obtained at surgery. Receptors originate from a female donor with early-stage non-small cell lung cancer.

This clonotype was seen ten or more times. The chain employs TRBV27 and TRBJ1-5, with a tentative D call TRBD1 (6 bases). CDR3 length equals 16 residues. V was trimmed by 7 bases and J by 6 bases, leaving 22 bases between them. Looked up from germline, CDR1 is MNHEY and CDR2 is SMNVEV (reference sequence). The CDR3 DNA sequence: TGTGCCAGCACCCAGTTAGGTTCTGGGGGCCCTCAGCCCCAGCATTTT. Encoded protein: CASTQLGSGGPQPQHF.

This clonotype was detected a few times. CDR3 loop: CASSPNRQVLYGYTF. CDR3 coding DNA: TGTGCCAGCTCCCCAAATAGACAAGTTCTCTATGGCTACACCTTC. The rearrangement joins TRBV18 to TRBJ1-2; D unclear. V was pared by 6 bases and J by 4 bases, with 18 bases between. The CDR3 totals 15 residues. The V gene's germline CDR1 is KGHSH and CDR2 LQKENI.

The J gene is TRBJ2-7, the V gene TRBV6-5, with D unresolved. CDR1 is MNHEY and CDR2 is SVGAGI in the germline V gene. The CDR3 sequence is 11 residues long. Deletions cut 4 bases from V and 6 bases from J, with 7 bases between. The CDR3 here is CASSSPGEQYF. CDR3 DNA: TGTGCCAGCAGTTCCCCCGGCGAGCAGTACTTC.

This clonotype came up many times. The CDR3 loop is CASSTQGVTYGYTF. The CDR3 DNA is TGTGCCAGCAGCACCCAGGGGGTAACCTATGGCTACACCTTC. This sequence joins TRBV7-2 and TRBJ1-2; 7 nucleotides agree with TRBD1. With 5 bases clipped from V and 4 bases from J, the junction kept 7 bases outside the gene matches. The V gene's germline CDR1 is SGHTA and CDR2 FQGNSA. The CDR3 length is 14 residues.

This clonotype was counted ten times or more. The rearrangement links TRBV7-9 to TRBJ2-5, with TRBD2 matching 8 bases. Trimming removed 3 bases from V and 3 bases from J; junction bases left unmatched: 9. Germline V lookup: CDR1 SEHNR, CDR2 FQNEAQ (reference sequence). The CDR3 has 16 residues. The CDR3 DNA reads as TGTGCCAGCAGCTTTGGGGTAGGAGCGGGGGAAGAGACCCAGTACTTC. Encoded protein: CASSFGVGAGEETQYF.

This clonotype was counted at least ten times. V gene TRBV7-9 combines with J gene TRBJ1-1, with D tentatively TRBD1 (5 bases). CDR3 length equals 15 residues. V lost 2 bases, J lost 1 base, and 11 bases lay in between. CDR1 SEHNR and CDR2 FQNEAQ come from the germline V gene (reference sequence). CDR3 sequence: CASSLLPGTNTEAFF. The CDR3 DNA follows: TGTGCCAGCAGCTTATTGCCAGGGACGAACACTGAAGCTTTCTTT.

The chain recombines TRBV24-1 with TRBJ2-7; TRBD1 might be the D (7 bases). The CDR3 is made up of 15 amino acids. The germline gives CDR1 KGHDR, CDR2 SFDVKD. V lost 2 bases, J lost 3 bases, and 13 bases lay in between. CDR3 bases: TGTGCCACCAGTGATTCCAGACAGGGAGGCTACGAGCAGTACTTC. It codes for CATSDSRQGGYEQYF.

This clonotype has a count of ten or more. The gene calls are TRBV7-9 and TRBJ2-3; possibly TRBD1 or TRBD2 for D (5 bases each). The CDR3 has 15 residues. Germline V lookup: CDR1 SEHNR, CDR2 FQNEAQ (reference sequence). Deletions cut 1 base from V and 4 bases from J, with 12 bases between. CDR3 sequence (DNA): TGTGCCAGCAGCTTAGTCAGGGCGGGTGCAGATACGCAGTATTTT. Translated, it gives CASSLVRAGADTQYF.

This clonotype was counted many times. This rearrangement joins TRBV7-3 to TRBJ2-3, with TRBD2 matching 10 bases. J was trimmed by 4 bases and V by 5 bases; bases with no gene match: 6. The CDR3 has 15 amino acids. Germline assignment: CDR1 SGHTA and CDR2 FQGTGA. The CDR3 here is CASSPSGGAADTQYF. CDR3 nucleotides: TGTGCCAGCAGCCCCAGCGGGGGGGCGGCAGATACGCAGTATTTT.

Many counts were recorded for this clonotype. V gene TRBV5-1 combines with J gene TRBJ1-2; D is unclear. Germline V gene sequence: CDR1 SGHRS, CDR2 YFSETQ. Trimming pared 0 bases from V and 5 bases from J, leaving 5 bases between. The CDR3 runs 12 residues. CDR3 in amino acids: CASSLDTYGYTF. The DNA for the CDR3 is TGCGCCAGCAGCTTGGACACTTATGGCTACACCTTC.

This clonotype appeared many times. The CDR3 sequence: CASSQEQTGALSPYTQYF. Here the CDR3 DNA reads TGCGCCAGCAGCCAAGAACAAACAGGGGCTCTGTCCCCTTATACGCAGTATTTT. V is TRBV4-1 and J is TRBJ2-3, with TRBD1 identical over 7 bases. The germline V gene encodes CDR1 MGHRA and CDR2 YSYEKL. This CDR3 comprises 18 residues. The ends lost 0 bases at V and 7 bases at J; junction bases unmatched: 16.

This clonotype was observed many times. The chain carries TRBV6-5 and TRBJ1-6; TRBD1 agrees at 7 bases. V was pared by 6 bases and J by 12 bases, with 5 bases of the junction left unmatched. The CDR3 consists of 12 residues. CDR1 and CDR2 from the germline V gene are MNHEY and SVGAGI. In nucleotides, the CDR3 is TGTGCCAGCAGGCTTGGGACAGAACCCCTCCACTTT. This translates into CASRLGTEPLHF.